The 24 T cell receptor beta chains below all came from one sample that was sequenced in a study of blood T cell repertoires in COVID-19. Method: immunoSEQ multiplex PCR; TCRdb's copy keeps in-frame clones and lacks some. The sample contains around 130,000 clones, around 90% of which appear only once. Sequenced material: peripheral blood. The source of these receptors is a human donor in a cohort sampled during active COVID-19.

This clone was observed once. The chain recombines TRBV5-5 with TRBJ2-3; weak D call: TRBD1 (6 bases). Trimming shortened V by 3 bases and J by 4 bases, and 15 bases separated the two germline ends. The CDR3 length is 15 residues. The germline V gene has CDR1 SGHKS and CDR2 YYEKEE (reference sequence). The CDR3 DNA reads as TGTGCCAGCAGCTACTCCGGTACAGGGTCAGATACGCAGTATTTT. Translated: CASSYSGTGSDTQYF.

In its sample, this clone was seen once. CDR3 DNA: TGTGCCAGCAGTTTTTCAGGGGGCGAAGAGGAAGGCTACGAGCAGTACTTC. This encodes CASSFSGGEEEGYEQYF. This sequence joins TRBV28 and TRBJ2-7, with TRBD1 matching over 8 bases. The junction had 13 bases not matched to a gene; V was cut back by 3 bases and J by 3 bases. The CDR3 is 17 amino acids. CDR1 and CDR2 from the germline V gene are MDHEN and SYDVKM.

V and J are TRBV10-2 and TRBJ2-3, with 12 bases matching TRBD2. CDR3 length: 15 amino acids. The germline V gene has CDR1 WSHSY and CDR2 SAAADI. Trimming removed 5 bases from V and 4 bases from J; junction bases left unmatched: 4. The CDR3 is CASSPLAGGPDTQYF. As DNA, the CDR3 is TGCGCCAGCAGTCCCCTAGCGGGGGGGCCAGATACGCAGTATTTT.

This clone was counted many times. The CDR3 DNA follows: TGCGCCAGCAGCCAAGATAGACTACTAGCGGGGTTAACGAACGAGCAGTACTTC. Amino acids: CASSQDRLLAGLTNEQYF. This sequence joins TRBV4-1 and TRBJ2-7; 10 bases align to TRBD2. This CDR3 has 18 residues. Germline loops: CDR1 MGHRA, CDR2 YSYEKL. Losses at the gene ends were 0 bases for V and 5 bases for J; bases not matched to a gene: 13.

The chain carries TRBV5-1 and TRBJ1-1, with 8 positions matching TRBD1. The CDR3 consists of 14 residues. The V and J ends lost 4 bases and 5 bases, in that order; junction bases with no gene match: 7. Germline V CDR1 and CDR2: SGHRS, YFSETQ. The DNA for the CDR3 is TGCGCCAGCAGCGCCAGGACAGGGAGGACTGAAGCTTTCTTT. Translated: CASSARTGRTEAFF.

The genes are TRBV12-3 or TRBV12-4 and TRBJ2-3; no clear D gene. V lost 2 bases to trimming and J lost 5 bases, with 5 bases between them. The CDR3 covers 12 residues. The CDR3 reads CASSLRVDTQYF. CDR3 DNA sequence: TGTGCCAGCAGTTTACGGGTAGATACGCAGTATTTT.

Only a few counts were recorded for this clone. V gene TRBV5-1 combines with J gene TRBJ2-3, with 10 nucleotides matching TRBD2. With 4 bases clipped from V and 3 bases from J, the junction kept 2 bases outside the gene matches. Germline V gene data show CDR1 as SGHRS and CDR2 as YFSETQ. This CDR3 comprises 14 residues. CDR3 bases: TGCGCCAGCAGCCTAGCGGGAGCTACAGATACGCAGTATTTT. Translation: CASSLAGATDTQYF.

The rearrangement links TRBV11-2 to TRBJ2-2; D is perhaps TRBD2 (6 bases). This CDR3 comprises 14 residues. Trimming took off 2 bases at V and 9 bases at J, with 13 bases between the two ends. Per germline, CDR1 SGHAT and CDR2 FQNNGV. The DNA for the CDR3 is TGTGCCAGCAGCTTATCCGGGAGAGTGAGGGAGCTGTTTTTT. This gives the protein CASSLSGRVRELFF.

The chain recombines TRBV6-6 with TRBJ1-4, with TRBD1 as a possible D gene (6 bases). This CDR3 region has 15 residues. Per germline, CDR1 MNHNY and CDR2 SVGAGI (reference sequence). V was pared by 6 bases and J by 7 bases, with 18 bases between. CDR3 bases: TGTGCCAGCAGGTCACAGGGTGAAGAAGGTGAAAAACTGTTTTTT. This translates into CASRSQGEEGEKLFF.

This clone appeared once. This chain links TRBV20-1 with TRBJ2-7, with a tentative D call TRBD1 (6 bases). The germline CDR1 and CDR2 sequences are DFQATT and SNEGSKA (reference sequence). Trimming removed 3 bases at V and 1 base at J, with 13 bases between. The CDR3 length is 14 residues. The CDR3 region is CSASNRDISYEQYF. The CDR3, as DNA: TGCAGTGCTAGTAATAGGGACATTTCCTACGAGCAGTACTTC.

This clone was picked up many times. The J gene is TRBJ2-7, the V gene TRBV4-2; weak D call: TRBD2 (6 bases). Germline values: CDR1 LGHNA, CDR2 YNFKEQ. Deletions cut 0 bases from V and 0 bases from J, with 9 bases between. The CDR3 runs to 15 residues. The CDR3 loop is CASSQDPTSSYEQYF. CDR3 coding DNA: TGTGCCAGCAGCCAAGATCCGACTAGCTCCTACGAGCAGTACTTC.

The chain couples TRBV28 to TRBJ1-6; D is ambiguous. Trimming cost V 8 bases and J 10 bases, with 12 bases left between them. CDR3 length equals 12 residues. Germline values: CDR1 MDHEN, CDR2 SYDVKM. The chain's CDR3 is CASAEIGSPLHF. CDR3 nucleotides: TGTGCCAGCGCAGAAATTGGCTCACCCCTCCACTTT.

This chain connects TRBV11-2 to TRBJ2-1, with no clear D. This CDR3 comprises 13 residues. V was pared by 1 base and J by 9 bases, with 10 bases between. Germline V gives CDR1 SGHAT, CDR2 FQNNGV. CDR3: CASSLGLGSEQFF. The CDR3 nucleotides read TGTGCCAGCAGCTTAGGCCTCGGTTCTGAGCAGTTCTTC.

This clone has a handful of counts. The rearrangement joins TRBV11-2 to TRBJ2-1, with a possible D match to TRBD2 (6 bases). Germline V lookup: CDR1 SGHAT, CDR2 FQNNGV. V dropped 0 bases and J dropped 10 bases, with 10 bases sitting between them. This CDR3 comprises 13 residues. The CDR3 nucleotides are TGTGCCAGCAGCTTAGATAATGGGGGGGAGCAGTTCTTC. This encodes CASSLDNGGEQFF.

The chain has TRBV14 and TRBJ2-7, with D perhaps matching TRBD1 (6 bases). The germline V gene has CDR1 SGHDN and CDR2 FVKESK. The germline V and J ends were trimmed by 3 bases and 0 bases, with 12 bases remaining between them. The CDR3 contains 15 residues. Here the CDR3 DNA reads TGTGCCAGCAGCCACCACAGGGTTTCCTCCTACGAGCAGTACTTC. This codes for CASSHHRVSSYEQYF.

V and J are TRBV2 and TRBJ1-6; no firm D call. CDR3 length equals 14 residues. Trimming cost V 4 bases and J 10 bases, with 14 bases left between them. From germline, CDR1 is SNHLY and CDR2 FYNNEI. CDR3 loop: CASSVFWGGSPLHF. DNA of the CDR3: TGTGCCAGCAGTGTCTTTTGGGGAGGGTCACCCCTCCACTTT.

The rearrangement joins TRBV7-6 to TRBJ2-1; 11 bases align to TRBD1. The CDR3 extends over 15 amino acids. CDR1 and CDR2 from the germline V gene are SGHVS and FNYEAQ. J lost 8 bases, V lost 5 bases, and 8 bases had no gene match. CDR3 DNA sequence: TGTGCCAGCAGCCCCCGGGACAGGGGGGCATATGAGCAGTTCTTC. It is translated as CASSPRDRGAYEQFF.

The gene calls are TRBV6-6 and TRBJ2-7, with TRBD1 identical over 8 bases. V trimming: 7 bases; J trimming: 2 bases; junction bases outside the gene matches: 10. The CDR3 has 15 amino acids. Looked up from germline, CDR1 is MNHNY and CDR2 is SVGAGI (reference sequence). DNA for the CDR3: TGTGCCAGCACCTTCGGACAGGGCCCTGCCTACGAGCAGTACTTC. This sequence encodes CASTFGQGPAYEQYF.

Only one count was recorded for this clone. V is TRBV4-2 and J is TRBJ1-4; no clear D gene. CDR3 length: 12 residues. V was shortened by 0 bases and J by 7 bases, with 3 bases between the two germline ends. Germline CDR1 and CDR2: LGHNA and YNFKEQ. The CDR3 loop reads CASSQESEKLFF. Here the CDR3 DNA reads TGTGCCAGCAGCCAAGAGAGTGAAAAACTGTTTTTT.

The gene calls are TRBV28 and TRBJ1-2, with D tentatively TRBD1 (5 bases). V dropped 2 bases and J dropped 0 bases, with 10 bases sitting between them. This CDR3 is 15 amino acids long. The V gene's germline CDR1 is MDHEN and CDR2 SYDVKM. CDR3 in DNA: TGTGCCAGCAGTTTACGCGGGGCTACTAACTATGGCTACACCTTC. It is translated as CASSLRGATNYGYTF.

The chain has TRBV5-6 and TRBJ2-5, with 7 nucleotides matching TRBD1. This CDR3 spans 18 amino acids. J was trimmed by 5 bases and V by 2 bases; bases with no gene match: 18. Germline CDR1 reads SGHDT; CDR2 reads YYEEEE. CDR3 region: CASSFGRGRGRRSETQYF. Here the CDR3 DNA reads TGTGCCAGCAGCTTCGGAAGGGGTAGGGGGCGGAGGTCGGAGACCCAGTACTTC.

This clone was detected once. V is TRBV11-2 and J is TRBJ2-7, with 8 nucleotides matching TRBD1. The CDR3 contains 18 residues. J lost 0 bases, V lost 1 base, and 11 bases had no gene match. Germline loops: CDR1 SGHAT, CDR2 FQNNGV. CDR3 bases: TGTGCCAGCAGCTTAGGTGCGGTAGGGGACAGGAGCTCCTACGAGCAGTACTTC. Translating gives CASSLGAVGDRSSYEQYF.

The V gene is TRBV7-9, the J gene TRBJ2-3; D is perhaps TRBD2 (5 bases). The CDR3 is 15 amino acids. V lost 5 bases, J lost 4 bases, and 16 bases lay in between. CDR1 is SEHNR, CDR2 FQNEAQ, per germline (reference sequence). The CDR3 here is CASSPGGLGSDTQYF. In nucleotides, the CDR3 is TGTGCCAGCAGCCCGGGCGGGTTAGGTTCAGATACGCAGTATTTT.

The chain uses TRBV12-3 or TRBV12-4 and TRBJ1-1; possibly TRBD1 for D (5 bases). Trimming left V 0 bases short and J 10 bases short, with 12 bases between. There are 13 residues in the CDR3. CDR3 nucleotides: TGTGCCAGCAGTTTAGCAGGGGAAGGTGTAGCTTTCTTT. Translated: CASSLAGEGVAFF.